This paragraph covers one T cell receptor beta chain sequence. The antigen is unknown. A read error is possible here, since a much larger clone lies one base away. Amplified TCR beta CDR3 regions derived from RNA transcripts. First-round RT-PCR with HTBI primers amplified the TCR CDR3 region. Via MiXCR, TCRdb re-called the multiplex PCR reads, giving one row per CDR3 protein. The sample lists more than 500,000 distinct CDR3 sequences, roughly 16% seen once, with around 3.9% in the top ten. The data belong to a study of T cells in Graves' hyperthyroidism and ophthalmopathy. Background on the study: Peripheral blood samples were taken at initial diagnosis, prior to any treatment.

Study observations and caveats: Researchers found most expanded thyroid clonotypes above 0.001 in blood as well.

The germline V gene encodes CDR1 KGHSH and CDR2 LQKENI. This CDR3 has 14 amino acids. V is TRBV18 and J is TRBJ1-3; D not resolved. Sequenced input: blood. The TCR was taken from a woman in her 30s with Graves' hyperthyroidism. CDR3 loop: CASSPEGGGNTMYF. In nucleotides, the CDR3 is TGTGCCAGCTCACCAGAGGGTGGAGGAAACACCATGTATTTT.